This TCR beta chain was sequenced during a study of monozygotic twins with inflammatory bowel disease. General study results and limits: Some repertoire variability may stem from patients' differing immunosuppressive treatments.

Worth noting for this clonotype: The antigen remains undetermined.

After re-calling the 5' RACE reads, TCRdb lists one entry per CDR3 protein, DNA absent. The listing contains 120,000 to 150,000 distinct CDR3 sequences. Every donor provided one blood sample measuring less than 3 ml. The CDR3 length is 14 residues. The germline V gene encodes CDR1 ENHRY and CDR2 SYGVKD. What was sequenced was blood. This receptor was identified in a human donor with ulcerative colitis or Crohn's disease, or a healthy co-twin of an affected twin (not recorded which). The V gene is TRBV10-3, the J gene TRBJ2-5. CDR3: CAISELAGQETQYF.